This T cell receptor beta chain was observed in a study of T cells in Graves' hyperthyroidism and ophthalmopathy. Study-level background: Peripheral blood was obtained at initial diagnosis, preceding any treatment.

Notes on the study in general: Prediction of ophthalmopathy progression came a median approximately 6 months pre-onset. Blood shared most expanded thyroid clonotypes above 0.001.

This clonotype appeared many times. The antigen remains undetermined. Subjects with ophthalmopathy showed a Clinical Activity Score no lower than 3, a NOSPECS grade no lower than 4, and a duration shorter than 3 months. Amplification yielded TCR beta CDR3 regions, with RNA transcripts as the source. HTBI primers were employed in a first-round RT-PCR of the TCR CDR3. Each CDR3 protein is one row after TCRdb ran MiXCR on the multiplex PCR reads. Among roughly 600,000 distinct CDR3 sequences, approximately 15% were seen once, and the ten largest hold around 13%. Germline V gives CDR1 MGHRA, CDR2 YSYEKL. This CDR3 is built from 15 residues. V was cut by 1 base and J by 1 base, with 8 bases left in between.

The clonotype was recovered from a woman aged 45-65 years with Graves' ophthalmopathy. This sequence joins TRBV4-1 and TRBJ1-5; D gene unclear. What was sequenced was blood. CDR3 amino acids: CASSQARGSNQPQHF. The CDR3 DNA sequence: TGCGCCAGCAGCCAAGCTCGAGGAAGCAATCAGCCCCAGCATTTT.